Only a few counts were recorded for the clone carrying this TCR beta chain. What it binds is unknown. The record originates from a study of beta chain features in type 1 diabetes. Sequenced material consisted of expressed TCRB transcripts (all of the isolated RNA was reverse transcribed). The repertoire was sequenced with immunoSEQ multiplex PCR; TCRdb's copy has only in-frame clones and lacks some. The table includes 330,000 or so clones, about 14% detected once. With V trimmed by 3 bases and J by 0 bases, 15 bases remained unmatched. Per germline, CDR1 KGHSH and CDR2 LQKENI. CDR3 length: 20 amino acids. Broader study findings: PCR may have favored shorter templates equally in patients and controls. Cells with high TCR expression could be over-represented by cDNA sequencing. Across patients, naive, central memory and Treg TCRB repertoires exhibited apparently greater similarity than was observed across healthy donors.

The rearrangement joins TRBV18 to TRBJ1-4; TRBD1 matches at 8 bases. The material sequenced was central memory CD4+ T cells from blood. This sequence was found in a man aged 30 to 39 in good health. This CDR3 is CASSPLPQGASYSTNEKLFF. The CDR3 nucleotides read TGTGCCAGCTCACCGTTACCGCAGGGGGCATCTTATTCAACTAATGAAAAACTGTTTTTT.